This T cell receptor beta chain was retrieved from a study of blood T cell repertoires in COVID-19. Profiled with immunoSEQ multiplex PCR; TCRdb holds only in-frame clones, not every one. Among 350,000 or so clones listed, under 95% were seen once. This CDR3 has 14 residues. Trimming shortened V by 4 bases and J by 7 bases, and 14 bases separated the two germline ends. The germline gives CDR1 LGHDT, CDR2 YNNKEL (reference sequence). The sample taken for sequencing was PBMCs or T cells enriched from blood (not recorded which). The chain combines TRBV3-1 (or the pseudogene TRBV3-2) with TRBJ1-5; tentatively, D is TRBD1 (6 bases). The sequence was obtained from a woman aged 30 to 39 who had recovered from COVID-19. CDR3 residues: CASSRGEGDQPQHF. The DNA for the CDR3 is TGTGCCAGCAGCCGAGGGGAGGGGGACCAGCCCCAGCATTTT.